This T cell receptor beta chain emerged from a study of shared clonotypes between healthy human individuals. Study details: Per donor, three plates held CD4 naive cells, three held CD4 memory, two held CD8 naive and one held CD8 memory.

Assay: immunoSEQ multiplex PCR; the TCRdb copy retains only in-frame clones and omits some. The sample gives 1,400,000 or so clones, about 98.5% of which show up once; approximately 0.4% is in the top ten. Points on this clone: The antigen is unknown.

Germline assignment: CDR1 SEHNR and CDR2 FQNEAQ (reference sequence). This CDR3 has 17 residues. Trimming shortened V by 4 bases and J by 2 bases, and 21 bases separated the two germline ends. Findings of the study overall: Generation probability values for non-shared clonotypes were lower than those for clonotypes shared by all four donors. Limited genetic and exposure-history diversity came from having few donors.

Both subsets, CD45RA+ naive and CD45RA-negative memory, were split from the CD4+ cells. The source material was naive CD4+ T cells sorted from blood. Noted subset: CD45RA+ positively selected. This receptor was obtained from a man aged 25-45 years in good health. V gene TRBV7-9 combines with J gene TRBJ2-7, with D possibly matching TRBD2 (6 bases). CDR3 residues: CASSSPSGGDRAYEQYF. CDR3 sequence (DNA): TGTGCCAGCAGCTCCCCCAGCGGAGGGGACCGCGCCTACGAGCAGTACTTC.